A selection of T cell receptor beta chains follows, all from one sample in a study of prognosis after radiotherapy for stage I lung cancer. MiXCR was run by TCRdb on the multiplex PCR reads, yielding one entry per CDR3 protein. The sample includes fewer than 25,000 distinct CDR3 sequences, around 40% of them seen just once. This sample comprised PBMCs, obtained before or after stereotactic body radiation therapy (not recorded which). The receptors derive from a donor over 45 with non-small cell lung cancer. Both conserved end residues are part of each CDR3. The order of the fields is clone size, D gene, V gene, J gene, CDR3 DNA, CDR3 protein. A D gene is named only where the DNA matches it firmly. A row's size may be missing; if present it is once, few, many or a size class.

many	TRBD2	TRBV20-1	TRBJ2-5	TGCAGTGCTAGTGGTCTAGCGGGACAGCAAGAGACCCAGTACTTC	CSASGLAGQQETQYF
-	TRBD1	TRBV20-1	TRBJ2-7	TGCAGTGCTATAATCGGGACAGTGCTGTACGAGCAGTACTTC	CSAIIGTVLYEQYF
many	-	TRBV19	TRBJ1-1	TGTGCCAGTAGTATCAGGGGCGCTGAAGCTTTCTTT	CASSIRGAEAFF
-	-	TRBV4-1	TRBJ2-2	TGCGCCAGCAGCCAAGGAGAGTTGGGTCCCGGGGAGCTGTTTTTT	CASSQGELGPGELFF
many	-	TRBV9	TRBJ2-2	TGTGCCAGCAGCGCAACTGGTTCTCACCTGAACACCGGGGAGCTGTTTTTT	CASSATGSHLNTGELFF
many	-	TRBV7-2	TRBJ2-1	TGTGCCAGCAGCCAAAACAGTAGCCCCTACAATGAGCAGTTCTTC	CASSQNSSPYNEQFF
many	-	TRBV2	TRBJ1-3	TGTGCCAGCAGTGAGGTCCGCTCTGGAAACACCATATATTTT	CASSEVRSGNTIYF
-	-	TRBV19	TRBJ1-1	TGTGCCAGTAGTATAGATCCCAGCCGTGAAGCTTTCTTT	CASSIDPSREAFF
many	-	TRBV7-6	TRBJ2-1	TGTGCCAGCAGCTTGACAGTTTCCTACAATGAGCAGTTCTTC	CASSLTVSYNEQFF
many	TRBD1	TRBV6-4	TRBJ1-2	TGTGCCAGCAGTGATGGACAGGAGGCTAGTGGCTACACCTTC	CASSDGQEASGYTF
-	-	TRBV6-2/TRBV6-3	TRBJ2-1	TGTGCCAGCAGTTACTCGAGAGGCGGGTCCTATGAGCAGTTCTTC	CASSYSRGGSYEQFF
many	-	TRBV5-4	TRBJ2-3	TGTGCCAGCAGCTCCCGGGACGGTGGGCGTACGCAGTATTTT	CASSSRDGGRTQYF
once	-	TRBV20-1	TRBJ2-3	TGCAGTGCCTTCCCCGGCGGTTCTAGCACAGATACGCAGTATTTT	CSAFPGGSSTDTQYF
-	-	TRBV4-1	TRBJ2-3	TGCGCCAGCAGCCAAGGGGCACTAGGTGCTGGCACAGATACGCAATATTTT	CASSQGALGAGTDTQYF
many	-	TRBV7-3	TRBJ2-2	TGTGCCAGCAGCGCAAACACCGGGGAGCTGTTTTTT	CASSANTGELFF
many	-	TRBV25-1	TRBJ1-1	TGTGCCAGCAGAGGTACGCGTAATAGTTTGAACACTGAAGCTTTCTTT	CASRGTRNSLNTEAFF
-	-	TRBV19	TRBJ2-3	TGTGCCAGTACACCGAGGGGCACAGATACGCAGTATTTT	CASTPRGTDTQYF
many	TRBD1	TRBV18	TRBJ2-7	TGTGCCAGCTCTTCCGGACAGGGCTTCTACGAGCAGTACTTC	CASSSGQGFYEQYF
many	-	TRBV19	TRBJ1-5	TGTGCCAGTAGTATAGCCCCTTACAGGGTAAGAGCGGGCAATCAGCCCCAGCATTTT	CASSIAPYRVRAGNQPQHF
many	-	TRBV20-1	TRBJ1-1	TGCAGTGCTAGGAGGGATGGAAACACTGAAGCTTTCTTT	CSARRDGNTEAFF
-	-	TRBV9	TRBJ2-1	TGTGCCAGCAGGAGTCCAGGGAACAATGAGCAGTTCTTC	CASRSPGNNEQFF
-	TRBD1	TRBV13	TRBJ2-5	TGTGCCAGCAGCGACAGGGGAAAAGATACCCAGTACTTC	CASSDRGKDTQYF
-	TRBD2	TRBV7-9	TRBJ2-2	TGTGCCAGCAGACCGGGGACTAGCGGGGGGGCCGACGGAGGGGAGCTGTTTTTT	CASRPGTSGGADGGELFF
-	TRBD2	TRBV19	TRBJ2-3	TGTGCCAGTAGTACGGGACTAGCGGTAGCAGATACGCAGTATTTT	CASSTGLAVADTQYF
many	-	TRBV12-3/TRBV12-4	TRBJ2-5	TGTGCCAGCCGAAGGGGATGGGATCAAGAGACCCAGTACTTC	CASRRGWDQETQYF
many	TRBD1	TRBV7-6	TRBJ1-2	TGTGCCAGCAGCCCGGACAGGTTGGGGTATGGCTACACCTTC	CASSPDRLGYGYTF
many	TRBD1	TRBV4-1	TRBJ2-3	TGCGCCAGCAGCCAAGCTGGACAGGGTTTTACAGATACGCAGTATTTT	CASSQAGQGFTDTQYF
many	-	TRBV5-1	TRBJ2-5	TGCGCCAGCAGCTTAGGGGTGATTGGAGAGACCCAGTACTTC	CASSLGVIGETQYF
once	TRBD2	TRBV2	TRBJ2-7	TGTGCCAGCAGACGGGGGGACGGTAGCTCCTACGAGCAGTACTTC	CASRRGDGSSYEQYF
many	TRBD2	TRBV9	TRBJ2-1	TGTGCCAGCAGCGTAGCAGTTAGCGGGGGGACTCGGTTGAATGAGCAGTTCTTC	CASSVAVSGGTRLNEQFF
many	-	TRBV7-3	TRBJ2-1	TGTGCCAGCAGCCTGGGCACTTACAATGAGCAGTTCTTC	CASSLGTYNEQFF
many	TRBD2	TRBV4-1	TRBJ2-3	TGCGCCAGCAGCCAAGGGCTAGCGGGGAGGGATACGCAGTATTTT	CASSQGLAGRDTQYF
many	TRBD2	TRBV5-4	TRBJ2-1	TGTGCCAGCAGCTCGCTGACTAGCGGGTTTTCCTACAATGAGCAGTTCTTC	CASSSLTSGFSYNEQFF
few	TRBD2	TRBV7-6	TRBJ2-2	TGTGCCAGCAGCTCTACTAGCGGGAACACCGGGGAGCTGTTTTTT	CASSSTSGNTGELFF
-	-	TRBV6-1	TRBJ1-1	TGTGCCAGCAGTGACGTACGGAACACTGAAGCTTTCTTT	CASSDVRNTEAFF
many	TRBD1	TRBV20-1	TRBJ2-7	TGCAGTGCGGAAGACCCCAGGACAGGGGGGGTTGAGCAGTACTTC	CSAEDPRTGGVEQYF
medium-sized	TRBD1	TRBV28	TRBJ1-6	TGTGCCAGCAGTTCGGACAGGAGGAGGAATTCACCCCTCCACTTT	CASSSDRRRNSPLHF
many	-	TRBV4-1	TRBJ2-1	TGCGCCAGCAGCCCACCGGGACTCAAATATTTGGGCGAGCAGTTCTTC	CASSPPGLKYLGEQFF
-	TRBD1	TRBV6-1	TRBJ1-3	TGTGCCAGCACCTCGAGGGGACAGCCCATAAACACCATATATTTT	CASTSRGQPINTIYF
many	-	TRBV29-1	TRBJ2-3	TGCAGCGTTGGGTACGGGAGCTACACAGATACGCAGTATTTT	CSVGYGSYTDTQYF
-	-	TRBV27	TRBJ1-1	TGTGCCAGCAGTTTATCCTCGAACACCGAATCTTTCTTT	CASSLSSNTESFF
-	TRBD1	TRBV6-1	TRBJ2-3	TGTGCCAGCAGAGTCCGGGACAGGGTGTTAGATACGCAGTATTTT	CASRVRDRVLDTQYF
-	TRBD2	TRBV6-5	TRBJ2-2	TGTGCCAGCAGTTACCCCGGGGGGGAGAACACCGGGGAGCCGTTTTTT	CASSYPGGENTGEPFF
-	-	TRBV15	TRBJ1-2	TGTGCCACCAGCCTTTATCGCCGGGACATCTATGGCTACACCTTC	CATSLYRRDIYGYTF
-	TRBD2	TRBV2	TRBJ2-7	TGTGCCAGCACCCTCGGGGGGGGGTACTACGAGCAGTACTTC	CASTLGGGYYEQYF